The present TCR beta chain was sequenced within a study of blood T cell repertoires in COVID-19 (dated by TCRdb to the early 2020s). Notes on the research overall: Samples covering the acute and convalescent phases of COVID-19 were provided by collaborators in the United States, Italy and Spain. Samples were obtained from the ongoing ImmuneRACE study (first 160 participants) and from approximately 1,200 subjects provided by 6 global collaborators. The prospective study material was composed of cDNA or gDNA derived from T cells, B-cell-depleted T cells, or PBMCs. The dataset comprised deeply sampled blood TCRbeta repertoires from subjects exposed to, actively infected with, or recovered from COVID-19. The repertoires were released in a freely available public database meant as a resource for research on the immune response to SARS-CoV-2. Nearly every sample came with metadata listing a de-identified subject ID, COVID-19 status, age in years and sex. Where available, HLA class I and class II types were taken from metadata supplied by the sample provider and were not determined by assay-based typing. Points the paper makes about the study in general: How much clinical and demographic metadata was included differed by source and by participant, and the metadata was provided uncurated.

TCRbeta CDR3 regions were amplified from genomic DNA using the immunoSEQ Assay, a bias-controlled multiplex PCR. In the original analysis: Within the assay, amplification of reference gene primers was used to estimate how many nucleated cells each sample contained. Sequence reads were collapsed and filtered to measure the absolute abundance of every unique TCRbeta CDR3 rearrangement. Productive Simpson clonality was computed per sample as the square root of Simpson's diversity index over productive rearrangements. Held by TCRdb, this immuneACCESS table contains in-frame sequences only and omits some clones. Under half of the omission traces to an unresolved V gene where checked; the cause of the rest is unknown. For V, J and clone size, that table is used; D and trimming come from the DNA. Here the sample has some 71,000 clones; about four fifths occur a single time. The ten most abundant clones make up about 0.8% of the sample.

As to this clone: There is no known antigen for this receptor. No much larger clone exists at a distance of one base, and base qualities are not known.

Inclusive of the bounding cysteine and phenylalanine, the CDR3 is 14 residues long. CDR3 DNA only is kept here, 42 bases in frame from base 1. The germline ends are 10 bases apart after V is trimmed by 3 bases and J by 2 bases. Sequences SEHNR (CDR1) and FQNEAQ (CDR2) are obtained from the germline V gene (reference sequence). Whole blood was collected in K2EDTA tubes by collaborating institutions according to the institutions' own protocols. For TCRbeta analysis, collaborator samples were shipped as frozen whole blood, as isolated PBMCs, or as DNA extracted from either sample type. Input material: peripheral blood. This chain joins TRBV7-9 to TRBJ1-2; the D region possibly corresponds to TRBD1 (5 bases align). The TCR was taken from a woman aged 70 to 79 with acute or convalescent COVID-19. The DNA sequence is TGTGCCAGCAGCTTGTGGACAACCAACTATGGCTACACCTTC. The encoded protein is CASSLWTTNYGYTF.